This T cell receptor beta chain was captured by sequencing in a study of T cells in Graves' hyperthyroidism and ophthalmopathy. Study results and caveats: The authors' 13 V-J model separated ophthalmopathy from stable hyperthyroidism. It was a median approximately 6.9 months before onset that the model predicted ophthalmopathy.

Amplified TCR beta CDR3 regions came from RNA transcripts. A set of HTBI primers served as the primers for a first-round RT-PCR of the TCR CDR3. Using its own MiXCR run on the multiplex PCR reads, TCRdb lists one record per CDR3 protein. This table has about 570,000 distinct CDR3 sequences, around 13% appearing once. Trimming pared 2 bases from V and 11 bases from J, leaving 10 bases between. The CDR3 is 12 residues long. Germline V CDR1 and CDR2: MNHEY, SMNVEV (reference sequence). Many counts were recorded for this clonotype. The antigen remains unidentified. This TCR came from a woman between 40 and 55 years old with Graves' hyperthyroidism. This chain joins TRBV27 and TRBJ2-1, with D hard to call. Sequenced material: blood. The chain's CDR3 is CASSLLGRQQFF. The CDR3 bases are TGTGCCAGCAGTTTACTCGGCAGACAGCAGTTCTTC.